This is a list of T cell receptor beta chains from one sample in a study of cytomegalovirus exposure and HLA in healthy donors. Only in-frame clones appear in the TCRdb table, and some are missing; sequencing was by immunoSEQ multiplex PCR. The sample has about 130,000 clones; about 80% are singletons. Material for sequencing was PBMCs. The receptors originated from a young man in good health and CMV-seropositive. The conserved cysteine and the conserved F or W are not part of the CDR3 here.

v_call	j_call	cdr3_aa
TRBV25-1	TRBJ2-6	ASHDSSGANVLT
TRBV5-6	TRBJ2-7	ASSYGRAVHEQY
TRBV7-6	TRBJ1-3	ASSPNGRTAVNTIY
TRBV5-4	TRBJ2-1	ASSLAVGSGTNEQF
TRBV25-1	TRBJ2-5	ASMGLGGQETQY
TRBV4-3	TRBJ2-5	ASSQDLAGLAGGLRETQY
TRBV2	TRBJ2-7	ASRLSREQY
TRBV9	TRBJ2-2	ASSSLRGELF
TRBV29-1	TRBJ2-1	SVLRGRDEQF
TRBV10-2	TRBJ2-7	ASRPDRKGNYEQY
TRBV21-1	TRBJ2-1	ASSKRGVRGGGLVQF
TRBV18	TRBJ1-1	ASSQGQGNTEAF
TRBV6-5	TRBJ1-2	ASSSTGAKNYGYT
TRBV7-9	TRBJ2-3	ASSYRGVDTQY
TRBV4-3	TRBJ2-2	ASSLGAGNTGELF
TRBV6-1	TRBJ1-2	ASVVRANYGYT
TRBV5-1	TRBJ1-1	ASSLGRTGRVPEKVSTEAF